The entry below describes one TCR beta chain. V gave up 8 bases and J gave up 7 bases; unmatched junction bases: 7. The CDR3 has 14 residues. Germline-derived CDR1 and CDR2 are SNHLY and FYNNEI. This entry is derived from a study of blood T cell repertoires in COVID-19. Study at large: The origin of the acute and convalescent COVID-19 samples was the United States, Italy and Spain.

As handled by the study authors: Estimation of nucleated cell counts was performed using reference gene primer amplification. Method: immunoSEQ multiplex PCR; TCRdb's copy keeps in-frame clones and lacks some. V, J and clone size were drawn from that table, and D and trimming were deduced from the DNA. The data show approximately 140,000 clones, about 84% seen once. Sequenced: peripheral blood. This chain uses TRBV2 with TRBJ2-2; the match to TRBD2 covers 10 bases. The source of this sequence is a woman of 80 years or more in a cohort sampled during active or convalescent COVID-19. CDR3 loop: CASGGLARVGELFF. The DNA of the CDR3 is TGTGCCAGCGGGGGACTAGCGAGGGTCGGGGAGCTGTTTTTT.